Below, one T cell receptor beta chain is given with its context. Its antigen is unidentified. The sample comes from a study of post-analysis software for immune sequencing data. Each TCR beta cDNA library carried unique molecular identifiers. TCRdb processed the PCR reads anew with MiXCR; each CDR3 protein has one entry. The sample consists of about 380,000 distinct CDR3 sequences, around 37% of them appearing once. Points from the study as a whole: In multiple sclerosis, normalized Chao1 diversity was significantly below that of controls.

This TCR derives from a girl aged 10 to 17 with multiple sclerosis. Sequencing used blood.

DNA of the CDR3: TGTGCCAGCAGCCCCCGGGGAGGGCTAGACACAGATACGCAGTATTTT. Translated: CASSPRGGLDTDTQYF. This sequence joins TRBV7-6 and TRBJ2-3; TRBD2 aligns across 7 bases. The CDR3 contains 16 residues. V dropped 5 bases and J dropped 2; count of bases not matched to a gene: 10. Germline V lookup: CDR1 SGHVS, CDR2 FNYEAQ.